The present T cell receptor (beta chain) was sequenced within a study of blood T cell repertoires in COVID-19. The germline CDR1 and CDR2 sequences are MNHEY and SVGAGI. The CDR3 spans 13 residues. Trimming removed 2 bases at V and 7 bases at J, with 11 bases between. Profiling relied on immunoSEQ multiplex PCR, and the TCRdb table lists in-frame clones only, not all of them. The sample lists roughly 400,000 clones, over 75% occurring once. This chain links TRBV6-5 with TRBJ1-2, with D uncertain. The sample taken for sequencing was PBMCs or T cells enriched from blood (not recorded which). The sequence was obtained from a young woman who had been exposed to COVID-19. CDR3 region: CASSYGEESGYTF. The CDR3 DNA follows: TGTGCCAGCAGTTACGGGGAGGAAAGTGGCTACACCTTC.